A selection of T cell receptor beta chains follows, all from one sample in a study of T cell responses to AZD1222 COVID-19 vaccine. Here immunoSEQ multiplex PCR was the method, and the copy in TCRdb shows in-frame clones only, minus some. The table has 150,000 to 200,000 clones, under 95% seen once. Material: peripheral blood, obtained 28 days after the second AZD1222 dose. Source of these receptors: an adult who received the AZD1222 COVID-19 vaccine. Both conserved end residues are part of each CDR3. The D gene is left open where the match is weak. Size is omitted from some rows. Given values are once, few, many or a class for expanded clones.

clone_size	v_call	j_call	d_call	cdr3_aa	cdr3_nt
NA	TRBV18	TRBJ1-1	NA	CASSPPGRGVFDTEAFF	TGTGCCAGCTCACCACCGGGACGGGGAGTATTTGACACTGAAGCTTTCTTT
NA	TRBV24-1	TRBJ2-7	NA	CATSDLDGYEQYF	TGTGCCACCAGTGATTTGGACGGCTACGAGCAGTACTTC
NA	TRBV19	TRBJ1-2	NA	CASSIWVRDYGYTF	TGTGCCAGTAGTATCTGGGTGAGGGACTATGGCTACACCTTC
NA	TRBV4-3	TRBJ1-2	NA	CASSQDRFYYGYTF	TGCGCCAGCAGCCAAGATCGGTTTTACTATGGCTACACCTTC
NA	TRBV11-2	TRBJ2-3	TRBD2	CASSSGTSSYDTQYF	TGTGCCAGCAGTTCCGGGACTAGCTCTTACGATACGCAGTATTTT
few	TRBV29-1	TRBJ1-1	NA	CSVEVDLAEAFF	TGCAGCGTTGAAGTGGATTTGGCTGAAGCTTTCTTT
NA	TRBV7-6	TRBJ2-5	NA	CASSLGTLQETQYF	TGTGCCAGCAGCTTAGGGACACTACAAGAGACCCAGTACTTC
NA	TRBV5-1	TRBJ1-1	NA	CASSLVGQLLNTEAFF	TGCGCCAGCAGCTTGGTGGGCCAGCTCTTGAACACTGAAGCTTTCTTT
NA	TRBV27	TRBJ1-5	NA	CASSLQGSNQPQHF	TGTGCCAGCAGTCTACAGGGTAGCAATCAGCCCCAGCATTTT
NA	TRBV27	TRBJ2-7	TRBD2	CASSSHGLAGGSEQYF	TGTGCCAGCAGTTCACACGGACTAGCGGGAGGGTCCGAGCAGTACTTC
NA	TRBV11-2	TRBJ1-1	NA	CASGYTGNMNTEAFF	TGTGCCAGCGGGTATACGGGGAACATGAACACTGAAGCTTTCTTT
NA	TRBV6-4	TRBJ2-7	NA	CASSAELAGPYEQYF	TGTGCCAGCAGTGCCGAACTAGCTGGCCCCTACGAGCAGTACTTC
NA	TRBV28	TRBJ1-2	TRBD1	CASSGQGHVAGYTF	TGTGCCAGCAGTGGACAGGGCCATGTCGCTGGCTACACCTTC